Shown below are 21 T cell receptor beta chains from a single sample sequenced in a study of Graves' ophthalmopathy and Graves' hyperthyroidism. The sequenced template was RNA, covering the TCR beta CDR3 region. RT-PCR in the first round used HTBI primers; a second-round multiplex PCR followed. TCRdb passed the multiplex PCR reads through MiXCR, listing each CDR3 protein once. Of some 160,000 distinct CDR3 sequences in the sample, roughly two fifths were seen once. Sequenced input: peripheral blood. Source of these receptors: a man aged 30 to 39 with Graves' ophthalmopathy.

This chain uses TRBV20-1 with TRBJ1-6; the D is unclear. The CDR3 has 13 amino acids. Germline lookup yields CDR1 DFQATT and CDR2 SNEGSKA (reference sequence). Trimming pared 6 bases from V and 4 bases from J, leaving 10 bases between. As DNA, the CDR3 is TGCAGTGCCCCGTGGACGTATAATTCACCCCTCCACTTT. Protein product: CSAPWTYNSPLHF.

The chain carries TRBV12-3 or TRBV12-4 and TRBJ1-2, with D maybe TRBD1 (5 bases). V lost 6 bases and J 4 bases, leaving 12 bases between the germline ends. The CDR3 extends over 13 amino acids. The CDR3 region is CASSRGVGYGYTF. The DNA of the CDR3 is TGTGCCAGCAGCCGAGGGGTGGGCTATGGCTACACCTTC.

The chain joins TRBV24-1 to TRBJ1-6, with no clear D. Germline V gene lookup returns CDR1 KGHDR and CDR2 SFDVKD. Trimming took 11 bases from V and 7 from J, leaving 17 bases between them. The CDR3 extends over 14 amino acids. The CDR3 coding sequence is TGTGCCAGAGTCCCACAGCTCGGAAATTCACCCCTCCACTTT. It yields the protein CARVPQLGNSPLHF.

This clonotype was recorded many times. The chain recombines TRBV18 with TRBJ1-1; D is perhaps TRBD1 (6 bases). The V gene lost 8 bases and the J gene lost 5 bases, with 15 bases spanning the gap. The CDR3 is 13 amino acids. Germline values: CDR1 KGHSH, CDR2 LQKENI. CDR3 nucleotide sequence: TGTGCCAGCGGCCAGGGGAGGGGGACTGAAGCTTTCTTT. Translation gives CASGQGRGTEAFF.

The CDR3 region is CASSEAGLGNTIYF. The CDR3 nucleotides are TGTGCCAGCAGTGAAGCAGGGCTTGGAAACACCATATATTTT. This chain links TRBV6-1 with TRBJ1-3, with unresolved D. Germline V gives CDR1 MNHNS, CDR2 SASEGT. Trimming took 0 bases from V and 3 from J, leaving 6 bases between them. This CDR3 is built from 14 residues.

This clonotype was picked up many times. The chain combines TRBV29-1 with TRBJ2-7; the match to TRBD1 covers 8 bases. Germline-derived CDR1 and CDR2 are SQVTM and ANQGSEA. This CDR3 has 13 residues. Trimming took 1 base from V and 6 from J; bases not matched to a gene: 5. In nucleotides, the CDR3 is TGCAGCGTTGAAGGACAGGGGCGGCCCGAGCAGTACTTC. This codes for CSVEGQGRPEQYF.

The rearrangement uses TRBV28 and TRBJ2-7; 9 bases map to TRBD2. V trimming: 5 bases; J trimming: 6 bases; junction bases outside the gene matches: 8. The CDR3 spans 14 residues. CDR1 and CDR2 (germline): MDHEN, SYDVKM. CDR3 sequence: CASSAGLAGFEQYF. The CDR3 coding sequence is TGTGCCAGCAGTGCGGGGCTAGCGGGGTTCGAGCAGTACTTC.

This clonotype was counted many times. This chain connects TRBV11-3 to TRBJ2-6, with D unresolved. The CDR3 sequence is 15 residues long. Looked up from germline, CDR1 is SGHNT and CDR2 is YENEEA. V was shortened by 2 bases and J by 2 bases, with 7 bases between the two germline ends. The CDR3 sequence is CASSLSSPGANVLTF. The CDR3 coding sequence is TGTGCCAGCAGCTTAAGTTCCCCTGGGGCCAACGTCCTGACTTTC.

The chain is built from TRBV12-3 or TRBV12-4 and TRBJ1-2; D remains unclear. This CDR3 spans 15 amino acids. V was shortened by 1 base and J by 4 bases, with 13 bases between the two germline ends. The chain's CDR3 is CASSLDILVSYGYTF. The CDR3 DNA follows: TGTGCCAGCAGTTTAGACATACTCGTTAGCTATGGCTACACCTTC.

This clonotype was picked up many times. The V call is TRBV12-3 or TRBV12-4, the J call TRBJ1-5, with D maybe TRBD1 (5 bases). The V end lost 5 bases, the J end lost 9 bases, and 17 bases lay between the germline ends. CDR3 length: 14 residues. The CDR3 spells CASSPVGRGGPQHF. For the CDR3, the DNA is TGTGCCAGCAGTCCGGTGGGCCGCGGGGGGCCCCAGCATTTT.

This chain connects TRBV7-2 to TRBJ1-1; D possibly corresponds to TRBD1 (5 bases). Trimming stripped 2 bases from V and 5 bases from J, with 12 bases between. CDR3 length: 14 residues. Germline CDR1 reads SGHTA; CDR2 reads FQGNSA. CDR3 residues: CASSLSGARTEAFF. CDR3 nucleotide sequence: TGTGCCAGCAGCTTATCCGGGGCGCGGACTGAAGCTTTCTTT.

The chain joins TRBV12-3 or TRBV12-4 to TRBJ1-1; 7 nucleotides line up with TRBD1. This CDR3 contains 14 residues. V was clipped by 6 bases and J by 4 bases; unmatched bases: 8. For the CDR3, the DNA is TGTGCCAGCAGCCAGGGGGGAGGCCCCACTGAAGCTTTCTTT. Amino acids: CASSQGGGPTEAFF.

The chain combines TRBV7-3 with TRBJ2-5; possible D gene TRBD1, 6 bases. Trimming stripped 4 bases from V and 5 bases from J, with 11 bases between. CDR3 size: 13 residues. CDR1 SGHTA and CDR2 FQGTGA come from the germline V gene. This chain's CDR3 is CASSSRGGETQYF. The DNA for the CDR3 is TGTGCCAGCAGCTCCAGGGGCGGGGAGACCCAGTACTTC. The full variable domain, its missing parts supplied by reference TRBV7-3 and TRBJ2-5, is GAGVSQTPSNKVTEKGKYVELRCDPISGHTALYWYRQSLGQGPEFLIYFQGTGAADDSGLPNDRFFAVRPEGSVSTLKIQRTERGDSAVYLCASSSRGGETQYFGPGTRLLVL.

The CDR3 DNA follows: TGTGCCAGCAGCATCAAGCGGGAGAAAGAGACCCAGTACTTC. This codes for CASSIKREKETQYF. The genes are TRBV7-2 and TRBJ2-5; TRBD2 agrees at 8 bases. Germline V gene data show CDR1 as SGHTA and CDR2 as FQGNSA. This CDR3 is 14 amino acids long. V trimming: 5 bases; J trimming: 3 bases; junction bases outside the gene matches: 5.

This clonotype was found many times. This rearrangement joins TRBV6-4 to TRBJ2-3, with D uncertain. From germline, CDR1 is MRHNA and CDR2 SNTAGT. Trimming removed 0 bases from V and 8 bases from J, with 9 bases in between. The CDR3 is made up of 13 amino acids. In DNA, the CDR3 is TGTGCCAGCAGTGACTCGGAAGCGTCTACGCAGTATTTT. Translation: CASSDSEASTQYF.

The chain links TRBV5-1 to TRBJ1-2; the match to TRBD1 covers 7 bases. V was pared by 4 bases and J by 3 bases, with 12 bases of the junction left unmatched. CDR1 SGHRS and CDR2 YFSETQ come from the germline V gene. CDR3 length: 16 residues. As DNA, the CDR3 is TGCGCCAGCAGCCCGGTAGACAGGGACTTGGACTATGGCTACACCTTC. Protein: CASSPVDRDLDYGYTF.

The chain recombines TRBV19 with TRBJ2-7; 8 nucleotides line up with TRBD2. Germline V gives CDR1 LNHDA, CDR2 SQIVND (reference sequence). The CDR3 has 14 residues. Unmatched junction bases numbered 5, after V lost 5 bases and J lost 2 bases. The CDR3 sequence: CASSLTGGTYEQYF. The CDR3 nucleotides are TGTGCCAGTAGTCTCACGGGGGGGACCTACGAGCAGTACTTC.

The chain has TRBV7-2 and TRBJ2-2, with 7 positions matching TRBD1. Per germline, CDR1 SGHTA and CDR2 FQGNSA. V shed 5 bases, J shed 4 bases, and the junction held 7 bases outside the gene matches. The CDR3 runs 15 residues. This CDR3 is CASSQPGQTTGELFF. CDR3 DNA: TGTGCCAGCAGCCAACCGGGACAGACCACCGGGGAGCTGTTTTTT.

There are many counts of this clonotype. The genes are TRBV20-1 and TRBJ2-7, with D possibly matching TRBD2 (5 bases). The CDR3 loop spans 14 amino acids. Germline V lookup: CDR1 DFQATT, CDR2 SNEGSKA (reference sequence). The V end lost 6 bases, the J end lost 7 bases, and 22 bases lay between the germline ends. As DNA, the CDR3 is TGCAGTGCGGAGGCCGAGGCCTCACAAAGGGAGCAGTACTTC. Amino acid sequence: CSAEAEASQREQYF.

This clonotype was counted ten times or more. The chain recombines TRBV28 with TRBJ1-5; 7 bases align to TRBD1. CDR3 size: 14 residues. The trim removed 6 bases at V and 9 bases at J, leaving 11 bases unmatched. Germline CDR1 is MDHEN and CDR2 is SYDVKM. The CDR3 here is CASRLDRDKGPQHF. CDR3 nucleotide sequence: TGTGCCAGCAGACTTGACAGGGACAAGGGGCCCCAGCATTTT.

This chain connects TRBV28 to TRBJ2-5, with 8 bases that match TRBD2. J lost 3 bases, V lost 4 bases, and 4 bases had no gene match. The CDR3 totals 14 residues. The germline gives CDR1 MDHEN, CDR2 SYDVKM. The CDR3 loop reads CASSSPGGEETQYF. CDR3 in DNA: TGTGCCAGCAGTTCACCCGGGGGGGAAGAGACCCAGTACTTC.